This T cell receptor beta chain was captured by sequencing in a study of metastatic and nonmetastatic thyroid tumors. Study-level information: Samples came from malignant and benign thyroid patients, and repertoires were compared across blood and tumor or nodule tissue.

TCRdb reassembled clones from the PCR reads with MiXCR. The sample carries about 52,000 clones, 17% recorded once. This clone was seen many times. The antigen remains unidentified. Nobody among the patients had been given any treatment before thyroid surgery. Study-wide results and caveats: Versus benign nodules, malignant thyroid tumors reportedly had significantly higher TCR beta diversity, in blood and tumor.

V lost 6 bases to trimming and J lost 4 bases; unmatched junction nucleotides: 5. Germline values: CDR1 MNHNS, CDR2 SASEGT. CDR3 length equals 14 residues. V and J are TRBV6-1 and TRBJ1-2, with 10 bases lining up with TRBD1. The receptor was derived from a female donor with papillary thyroid cancer or a benign thyroid nodule (not recorded which). Some clones in this sample may be carry-over from other donors' samples. Sequenced: blood. CDR3 nucleotides: TGTGCCAGCAGCCCGGGACAGGGGATCTATGGCTACACCTTC. Its translation: CASSPGQGIYGYTF.